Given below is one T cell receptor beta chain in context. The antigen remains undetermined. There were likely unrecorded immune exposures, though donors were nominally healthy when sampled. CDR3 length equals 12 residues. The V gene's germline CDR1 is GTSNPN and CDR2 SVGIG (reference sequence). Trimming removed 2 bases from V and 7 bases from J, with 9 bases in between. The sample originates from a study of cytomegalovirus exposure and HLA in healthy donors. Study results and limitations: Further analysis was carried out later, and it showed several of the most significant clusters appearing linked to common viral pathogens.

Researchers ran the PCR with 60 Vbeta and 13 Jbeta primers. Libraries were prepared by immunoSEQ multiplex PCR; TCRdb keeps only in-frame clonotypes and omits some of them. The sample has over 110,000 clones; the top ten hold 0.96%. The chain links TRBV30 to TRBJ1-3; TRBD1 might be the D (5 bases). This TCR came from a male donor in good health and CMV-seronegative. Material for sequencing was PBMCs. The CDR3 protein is CAWSREGNTIYF. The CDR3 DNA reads TGTGCCTGGAGTCGGGAGGGGAACACCATATATTTT.